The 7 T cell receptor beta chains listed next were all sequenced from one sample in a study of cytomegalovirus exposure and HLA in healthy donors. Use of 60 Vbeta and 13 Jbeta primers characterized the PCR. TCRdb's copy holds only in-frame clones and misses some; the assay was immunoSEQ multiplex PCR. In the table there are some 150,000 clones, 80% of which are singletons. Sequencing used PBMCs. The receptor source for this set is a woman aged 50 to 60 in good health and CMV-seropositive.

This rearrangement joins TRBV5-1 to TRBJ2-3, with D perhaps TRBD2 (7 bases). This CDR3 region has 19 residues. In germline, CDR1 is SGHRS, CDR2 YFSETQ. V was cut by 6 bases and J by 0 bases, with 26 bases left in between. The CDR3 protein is CASTSRQSLGGGSTDTQYF. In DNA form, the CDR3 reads TGCGCCAGCACCTCCAGACAGTCCCTAGGGGGGGGTAGCACAGATACGCAGTATTTT.

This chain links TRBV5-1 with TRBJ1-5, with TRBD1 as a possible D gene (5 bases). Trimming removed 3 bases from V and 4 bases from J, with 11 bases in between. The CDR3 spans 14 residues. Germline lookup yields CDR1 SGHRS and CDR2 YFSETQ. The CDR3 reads CASSSGLENQPQHF. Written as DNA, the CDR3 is TGCGCCAGCAGCTCGGGACTGGAAAATCAGCCCCAGCATTTT.

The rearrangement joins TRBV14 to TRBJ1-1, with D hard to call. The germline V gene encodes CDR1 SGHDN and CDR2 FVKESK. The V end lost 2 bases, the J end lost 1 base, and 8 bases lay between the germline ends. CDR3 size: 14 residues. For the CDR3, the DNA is TGTGCCAGCAGCCAAAATTCAGGGAACACTGAAGCTTTCTTT. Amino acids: CASSQNSGNTEAFF.

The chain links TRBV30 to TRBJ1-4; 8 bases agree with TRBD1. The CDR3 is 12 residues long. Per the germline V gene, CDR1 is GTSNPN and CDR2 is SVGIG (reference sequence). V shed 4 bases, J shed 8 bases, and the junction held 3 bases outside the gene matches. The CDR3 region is CAWNRGREKLFF. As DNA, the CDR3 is TGTGCCTGGAACAGGGGGAGGGAAAAACTGTTTTTT.

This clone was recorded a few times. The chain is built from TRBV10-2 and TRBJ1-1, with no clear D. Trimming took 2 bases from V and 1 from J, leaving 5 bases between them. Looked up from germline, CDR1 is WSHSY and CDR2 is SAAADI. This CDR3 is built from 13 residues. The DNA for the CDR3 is TGCGCCAGCAGTGAGGGCTGGAACACTGAAGCTTTCTTT. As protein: CASSEGWNTEAFF.

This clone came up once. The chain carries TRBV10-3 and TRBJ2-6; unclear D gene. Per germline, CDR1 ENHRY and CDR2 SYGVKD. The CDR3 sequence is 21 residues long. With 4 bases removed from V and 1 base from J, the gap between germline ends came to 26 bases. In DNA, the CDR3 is TGTGCCATCAGTGCCGTCCTCCTTGGGCGAGAGCTTGGTTCTGGGGCCAACGTCCTGACTTTC. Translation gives CAISAVLLGRELGSGANVLTF.

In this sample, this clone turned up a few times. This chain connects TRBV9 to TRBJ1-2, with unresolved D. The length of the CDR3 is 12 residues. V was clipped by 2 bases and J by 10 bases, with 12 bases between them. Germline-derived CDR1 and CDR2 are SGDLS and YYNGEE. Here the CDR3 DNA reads TGTGCCAGCAGCGTCCCGAACGGAGTCTACACCTTC. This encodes CASSVPNGVYTF.